Each of the 5 T cell receptor beta chains below was sequenced from the same sample in a study of T-cell memory formation after mild COVID-19. TCRdb analysed the 5' RACE reads with MiXCR anew, one entry per CDR3 protein. The repertoire holds roughly 320,000 distinct CDR3 sequences, around 28% seen once, with approximately 12% in the top ten. Sequenced sample: PBMCs or a T cell subset sorted from them (not recorded which). These receptors were collected from an adult woman who had mild COVID-19 (a few samples of this study predate the infection). Cell type and time point are not known.

The genes are TRBV5-1 and TRBJ2-2; 9 bases are shared with TRBD1. The CDR3 sequence is 15 residues long. Trimming took 4 bases from V and 5 from J; bases not matched to a gene: 6. Germline assignment: CDR1 SGHRS and CDR2 YFSETQ. CDR3 region: CASSPGQGWTGELFF. CDR3 in DNA: TGCGCCAGCAGCCCCGGACAGGGGTGGACCGGGGAGCTGTTTTTT.

This chain uses TRBV3-1 with TRBJ2-2; no clear D gene. The V and J ends lost 6 bases and 0 bases respectively, with 5 bases between them. Germline V gene data show CDR1 as LGHDT and CDR2 as YNNKEL (reference sequence). The CDR3 consists of 13 residues. The CDR3 is CASRVTNTGELFF. Here the CDR3 DNA reads TGTGCCAGCAGGGTGACGAACACCGGGGAGCTGTTTTTT.

DNA for the CDR3: TGTGCCACCAGTGATGACGGGACAGCCCTGATCGATGAGCAGTTCTTC. Its protein product is CATSDDGTALIDEQFF. The rearrangement uses TRBV24-1 and TRBJ2-1, with 7 bases aligning to TRBD1. J was trimmed by 8 bases and V by 3 bases; bases with no gene match: 12. In germline, CDR1 is KGHDR, CDR2 SFDVKD. The CDR3 has 16 residues.

The chain has TRBV7-9 and TRBJ2-1; 7 positions match TRBD2. Germline CDR1 and CDR2: SEHNR and FQNEAQ (reference sequence). V lost 1 base to trimming and J lost 2 bases; unmatched junction nucleotides: 8. This CDR3 region has 17 residues. The CDR3, as DNA: TGTGCCAGCAGCTTAGTCTTAGGGCGGGGGACCTACAATGAGCAGTTCTTC. Protein sequence: CASSLVLGRGTYNEQFF.

The V and J genes are TRBV15 and TRBJ2-3; D gene ambiguous. V lost 4 bases and J 2 bases, leaving 16 bases between the germline ends. Germline assignment: CDR1 LNHNV and CDR2 YYDKDF (reference sequence). The CDR3 contains 16 residues. The CDR3 bases are TGTGCCACCAGCAAAGGAGTGGTAGCCTTCACAGATACGCAGTATTTT. The encoded protein is CATSKGVVAFTDTQYF.